These 14 T cell receptor beta chains were all obtained from the same sample, sequenced in a study of shared clonotypes between healthy human individuals. TCRdb keeps only in-frame clones here, not all; method: immunoSEQ multiplex PCR. Of about 1.5 million clones in the sample, roughly 96% were seen once. Sequencing was carried out using naive CD4+ T cells sorted from blood. Described subset: CD45RA+ positively selected. These TCRs come from a man younger than 45 in good health.

This chain links TRBV6-5 with TRBJ2-2, with 7 bases matching TRBD1. V lost 6 bases to trimming and J lost 3 bases; unmatched junction nucleotides: 4. Germline CDR1 and CDR2: MNHEY and SVGAGI. CDR3 length: 14 amino acids. The CDR3 DNA is TGTGCCAGCAGCCGGGACAGATACACCGGGGAGCTGTTTTTT. This translates into CASSRDRYTGELFF.

About this clone: Additional DNA sequences in this sample encode the identical CDR3. This chain uses TRBV30 with TRBJ2-7; 8 bases fit TRBD2. This CDR3 has 14 amino acids. Per the germline V gene, CDR1 is GTSNPN and CDR2 is SVGIG (reference sequence). V gave up 0 bases and J gave up 2 bases; unmatched junction bases: 3. CDR3 nucleotides: TGTGCCTGGAGTGTTTCGGGAGGGCCCTACGAGCAGTACTTC. Encoded protein: CAWSVSGGPYEQYF. Filled out from reference TRBV30 and TRBJ2-7, the complete variable domain reads SQTIHQWPATLVQPVGSPLSLECTVEGTSNPNLYWYRQAAGRGLQLLFYSVGIGQISSEVPQNLSASRPQDRQFILSSKKLLLSDSGFYLCAWSVSGGPYEQYFGPGTRLTVT.

This CDR3 is CSVDGTIIDEQFF. The CDR3 DNA reads as TGCAGCGTTGATGGGACTATCATCGATGAGCAGTTCTTC. The chain links TRBV29-1 to TRBJ2-1; the match to TRBD2 covers 7 bases. The CDR3 length is 13 residues. Losses at the gene ends were 3 bases for V and 8 bases for J; bases not matched to a gene: 7. The germline V gene has CDR1 SQVTM and CDR2 ANQGSEA.

Details on this clone: Other DNA sequences in the same sample also yield this CDR3. V gene TRBV27 combines with J gene TRBJ2-3; D gene unclear. The CDR3 has 12 residues. Trimming removed 3 bases at V and 6 bases at J, with 7 bases between. Per germline, CDR1 MNHEY and CDR2 SMNVEV (reference sequence). The CDR3 DNA follows: TGTGCCAGCAGTTTTGGGCCTGATACGCAGTATTTT. Its translation: CASSFGPDTQYF.

V gene TRBV28 combines with J gene TRBJ2-7, with 11 bases fitting TRBD2. CDR1 MDHEN and CDR2 SYDVKM come from the germline V gene. V dropped 4 bases and J dropped 2; count of bases not matched to a gene: 4. The CDR3 covers 15 residues. CDR3 amino acids: CASSSYSGRAYEQYF. CDR3 in DNA: TGTGCCAGCAGTTCTTATAGCGGGAGGGCCTACGAGCAGTACTTC.

This rearrangement joins TRBV7-9 to TRBJ1-2; 8 bases map to TRBD1. CDR3 length: 15 amino acids. V gave up 1 base and J gave up 5 bases; unmatched junction bases: 6. Germline values: CDR1 SEHNR, CDR2 FQNEAQ (reference sequence). The chain's CDR3 is CASSLDRGTRYGYTF. CDR3 coding DNA: TGTGCCAGCAGCTTAGACAGGGGGACGCGGTATGGCTACACCTTC.

This chain links TRBV11-2 with TRBJ2-1, with 13 positions matching TRBD2. The CDR3 has 18 amino acids. The V and J ends lost 2 bases and 1 base, in that order; junction bases with no gene match: 5. Germline V lookup: CDR1 SGHAT, CDR2 FQNNGV. The CDR3 region has the DNA TGTGCCAGCAGCTTACGGACTAGCGGGAGTCCGTCCTACAATGAGCAGTTCTTC. It yields the protein CASSLRTSGSPSYNEQFF.

This clone was detected a few times. The rearrangement uses TRBV30 and TRBJ1-4; D not certain. Germline V gene lookup returns CDR1 GTSNPN and CDR2 SVGIG (reference sequence). The CDR3 is 11 residues long. Between the trimmed V and J ends, which lost 4 bases and 7 bases, there was a span of 7 bases. The CDR3 DNA sequence: TGTGCCTGGAACGGAGCTGAAAAACTGTTTTTT. Its protein is CAWNGAEKLFF.

The chain combines TRBV19 with TRBJ1-1; the match to TRBD1 covers 7 bases. V dropped 5 bases and J dropped 4; count of bases not matched to a gene: 10. This CDR3 is built from 15 residues. CDR1 and CDR2 (germline): LNHDA, SQIVND (reference sequence). The CDR3 sequence: CASSLGGTVITEAFF. For the CDR3, the DNA is TGTGCCAGTAGTTTAGGAGGGACAGTTATCACTGAAGCTTTCTTT.

V usage is TRBV5-1 and J usage is TRBJ2-4; D perhaps matches TRBD2 (5 bases). V shed 4 bases and J shed 8 bases, with 10 bases lying between them. Germline V lookup: CDR1 SGHRS, CDR2 YFSETQ. The CDR3 has 12 amino acids. The CDR3 bases are TGCGCCAGCAGCCTCCTCGGGGACATTCAGTACTTC. Translating it yields CASSLLGDIQYF. The whole variable domain, remainder taken from reference TRBV5-1 and TRBJ2-4, is KAGVTQTPRYLIKTRGQQVTLSCSPISGHRSVSWYQQTPGQGLQFLFEYFSETQRNKGNFPGRFSGRQFSNSRSEMNVSTLELGDSALYLCASSLLGDIQYFGAGTRLSVL.

The chain combines TRBV10-3 with TRBJ1-1, with D hard to call. The CDR3 spans 16 residues. The ends were cut back, 0 bases at V and 6 bases at J, with 17 bases in the middle. Germline CDR1 ENHRY, CDR2 SYGVKD. CDR3 loop: CAISESGRRWNAEAFF. The CDR3 nucleotides are TGTGCCATCAGTGAGTCGGGCAGACGGTGGAATGCTGAAGCTTTCTTT.

The chain carries TRBV5-4 and TRBJ2-4; 7 nucleotides line up with TRBD1. Germline V gene data show CDR1 as SGHNT and CDR2 as YYREEE (reference sequence). This CDR3 is 17 amino acids long. After removal of 0 bases from V and 6 bases from J, the junction contained 12 bases not matched to a gene. The CDR3, as DNA: TGTGCCAGCAGCTTGGGAGACAGGGCCAGGTATGGAAACATTCAGTACTTC. Amino acids: CASSLGDRARYGNIQYF.

CDR3 sequence reads: CASSTQGQETQYF. CDR3 DNA: TGTGCCAGCAGCACACAGGGCCAAGAGACCCAGTACTTC. The V call is TRBV7-3, the J call TRBJ2-5; TRBD1 might be the D (6 bases). CDR3 length equals 13 residues. CDR1 SGHTA and CDR2 FQGTGA come from the germline V gene. V was trimmed by 5 bases and J by 1 base, leaving 8 bases between them.

The V call is TRBV5-4, the J call TRBJ2-7, with TRBD2 identical over 7 bases. Looked up from germline, CDR1 is SGHNT and CDR2 is YYREEE (reference sequence). Trimming took 4 bases from V and 2 from J; bases not matched to a gene: 15. The CDR3 covers 17 residues. The CDR3 region has the DNA TGTGCCAGCAGCCCAGAGGGGCGGGGGAAGAGGGCCTACGAGCAGTACTTC. Translating gives CASSPEGRGKRAYEQYF.